This T cell receptor (beta chain) was sequenced during a study of Ad26.COV2.S vaccination and SARS-CoV-2 variants (dated by TCRdb to the early 2020s). About the full investigation: Donors in the vaccine arm were drawn from COV1001, a multicentre, randomized, double-blind, placebo-controlled phase I-IIa trial testing Ad26.COV2.S in healthy adults. The TCR-sequenced set comprised about 32 samples: some 20 Ad26.COV2.S vaccine recipients, 5 placebo recipients and 8 SARS-CoV-2 convalescent individuals. Investigators did not know the trial group allocation while performing experiments and assessing outcomes. Sequencing of the TCRbeta repertoire served to evaluate the specificity and breadth of SARS-CoV-2-reactive T cell receptors following Ad26.COV2.S vaccination. Ad26.COV2.S was given intramuscularly at 5x10^10 or 1x10^11 viral particles, as a single shot or as two shots 56 days apart. Trial participants were randomized into five groups of five, in which low-dose or high-dose Ad26.COV2.S was given once or twice, or placebo was given on both occasions.

The paper as a whole reports these results and caveats: Non-spike TCR breadth was comparable between vaccine and placebo recipients, consistent with the vaccine containing only spike. The study was not powered to compare responses between vaccine doses or regimens. After vaccination, spike-specific CD8+ and CD4+ T cell responses were reported to show substantial breadth. The authors noted that the TCR breadth and depth analyses may have underestimated total T cell responses. Compared with placebo recipients, Ad26.COV2.S recipients showed higher spike-specific TCR breadth (P = 0.0014).

The treatment or condition label, read with the paper, signifies: 15 to 20 received Ad26.COV2.S at low or high dose, single or two shots; about 5 received placebo; per-sample allocation not given. For vaccine and placebo recipients, the sequenced repertoires came from samples collected on day 63 after the first injection. In Cohort 1b, roughly 25 adults aged 18-55 years were enrolled at a single site in Boston, USA, between 29 July and 7 August 2020. Ad26.COV2.S was a replication-incompetent adenovirus type 26 vector that expressed a prefusion-stabilized SARS-CoV-2 spike protein derived from the original Wuhan strain. Regarding this clone: The target of this receptor is not known. No much larger clone is present one base from it, and per-base qualities are unavailable.

The immunoSEQ Assay was the method used to sequence TCRbeta CDR3 regions. After extraction, genomic DNA underwent amplification by bias-controlled multiplex PCR, followed by high-throughput sequencing. The source study handled its data this way. To quantify the absolute abundance of every unique TCRbeta CDR3 region, sequences were collapsed and filtered. T cell fraction was estimated by normalizing TCRbeta template counts to usable DNA, with usable DNA measured through amplification of reference genes found in all nucleated cells. Repertoire TCRs were annotated as SARS-CoV-2-specific by exact matching of V gene, CDR3 amino acid sequence and J gene to a known reactive TCR set. The reference SARS-CoV-2 TCR set was obtained from MIRA and was filtered for enrichment in COVID-19-positive ImmuneCODE repertoires, whereby public or cross-reactive TCRs were removed. Using the MIRA antigens, annotated TCRs were further analysed by specific ORF or by position within an ORF. Depth was the summed frequency of annotated unique rearrangements, while breadth was defined as annotated unique rearrangements over total unique productive rearrangements. Two-sided Wilcoxon rank-sum tests were applied when comparing TCR breadth between groups. TCRdb carries this immuneACCESS record with in-frame sequences only. Its versions omit some clonotypes, under half of them owing to an unresolved V gene in the studies checked, with the rest unexplained. For V, J and clone size, that table is used; D and trimming come from the DNA. This sample holds fewer than 900,000 clones; 70% to 90% were observed only once. The ten most abundant clones make up 1.5% of the sample.

The CDR3 sequence holds 12 residues, the cysteine and phenylalanine included. Only the CDR3 DNA is retained, 36 bases long and in frame from the first base. V and J are truncated by 5 bases and 5 bases respectively, leaving an intervening sequence of 9 bases. Via the germline V gene, CDR1 is SGHTA and CDR2 FQGNSA. This receptor was obtained from a person between 18 and 59 years old who received the Ad26.COV2.S COVID-19 vaccine or a placebo. This sequence uses TRBV7-2 and TRBJ1-1; the D segment could be TRBD1, given 5 matching bases. Sequencing was performed on peripheral blood, taken in a trial of Ad26.COV2.S vaccine versus placebo. CDR3 protein: CASSRGGTEAFF. Read as DNA, the sequence is TGTGCCAGCAGCAGGGGAGGGACTGAAGCTTTCTTT.